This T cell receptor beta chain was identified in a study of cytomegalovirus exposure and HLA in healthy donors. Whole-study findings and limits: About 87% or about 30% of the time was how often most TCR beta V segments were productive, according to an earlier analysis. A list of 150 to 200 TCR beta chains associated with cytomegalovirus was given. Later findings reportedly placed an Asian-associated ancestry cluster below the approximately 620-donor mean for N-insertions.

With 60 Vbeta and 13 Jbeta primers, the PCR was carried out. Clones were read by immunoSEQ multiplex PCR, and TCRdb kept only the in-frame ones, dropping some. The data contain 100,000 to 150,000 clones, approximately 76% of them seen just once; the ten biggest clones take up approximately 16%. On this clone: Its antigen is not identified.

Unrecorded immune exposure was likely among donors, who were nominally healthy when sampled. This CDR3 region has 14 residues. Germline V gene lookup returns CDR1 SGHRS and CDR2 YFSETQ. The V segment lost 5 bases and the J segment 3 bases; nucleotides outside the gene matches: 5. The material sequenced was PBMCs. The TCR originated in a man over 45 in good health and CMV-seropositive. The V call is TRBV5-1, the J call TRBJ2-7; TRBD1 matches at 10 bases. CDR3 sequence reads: CASRGGDRGYEQYF. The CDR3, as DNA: TGCGCCAGCAGGGGGGGGGACAGGGGCTACGAGCAGTACTTC.